This TCR beta chain was recovered during a study of blood T cell repertoires in COVID-19. Overall study: The United States, Italy and Spain provided the acute and convalescent COVID-19 samples.

The CDR3 sequence is 15 residues long. Germline lookup yields CDR1 MDHEN and CDR2 SYDVKM. Unmatched junction bases numbered 9, after V lost 8 bases and J lost 5 bases. Some clones are missing from TCRdb's copy, which holds only in-frame ones; the method was immunoSEQ multiplex PCR. The data contain almost 200,000 clones, approximately 80% of them singletons. This chain links TRBV28 with TRBJ1-5; 10 positions agree with TRBD1. The clonotype originates from a man aged 60 to 75 with COVID-19, enrolled during active disease. Sequencing used peripheral blood. The CDR3 DNA follows: TGTGCCAGCTTTAAGGACAGGGGGAAGTATCAGCCCCAGCATTTT. It specifies CASFKDRGKYQPQHF.